What follows describes a single T cell receptor (beta chain). A clone one base away is much larger, so this may be a read error. This specimen comes from a study of T cells in Graves' hyperthyroidism and ophthalmopathy. The CDR3 is made up of 18 amino acids. The germline gives CDR1 MGHRA, CDR2 YSYEKL. Deletions cut 4 bases from V and 3 bases from J, with 24 bases between. Template material for amplifying TCR beta CDR3 regions consisted of RNA transcripts. Primed by the HTBI set, a first-round RT-PCR was run on the TCR CDR3. TCRdb processed the multiplex PCR reads anew with MiXCR; each CDR3 protein has one entry. The sample holds 480,000 or so distinct CDR3 sequences, 46% seen once.

The V call is TRBV4-1, the J call TRBJ1-1, with D possibly matching TRBD1 (5 bases). Sequenced sample: peripheral blood or thyroid tissue (not recorded which). The sequence was collected from an adult woman with Graves' disease, either hyperthyroidism or ophthalmopathy (not recorded which). CDR3 nucleotides: TGCGCCAGCAGCCGAGCAGGGAGGAAGTCATCTAGGGACACTGAAGCTTTCTTT. Its protein is CASSRAGRKSSRDTEAFF.